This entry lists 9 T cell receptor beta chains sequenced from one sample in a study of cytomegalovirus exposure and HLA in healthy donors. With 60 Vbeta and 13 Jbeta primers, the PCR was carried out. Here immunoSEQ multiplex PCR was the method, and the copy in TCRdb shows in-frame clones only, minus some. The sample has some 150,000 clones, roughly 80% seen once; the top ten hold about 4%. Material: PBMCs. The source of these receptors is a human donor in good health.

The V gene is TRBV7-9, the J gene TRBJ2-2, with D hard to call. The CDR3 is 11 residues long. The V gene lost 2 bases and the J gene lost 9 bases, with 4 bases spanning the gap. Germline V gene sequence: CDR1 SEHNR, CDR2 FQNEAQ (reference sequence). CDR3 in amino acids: CASSLNRELFF. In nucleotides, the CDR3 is TGTGCCAGCAGCTTAAACAGGGAGCTGTTTTTT.

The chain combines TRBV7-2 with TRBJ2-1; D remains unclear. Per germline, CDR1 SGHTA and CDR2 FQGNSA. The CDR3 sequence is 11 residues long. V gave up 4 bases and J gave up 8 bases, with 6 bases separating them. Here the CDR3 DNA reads TGTGCCAGCAGCTCCATTTATGAGCAGTTCTTC. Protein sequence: CASSSIYEQFF.

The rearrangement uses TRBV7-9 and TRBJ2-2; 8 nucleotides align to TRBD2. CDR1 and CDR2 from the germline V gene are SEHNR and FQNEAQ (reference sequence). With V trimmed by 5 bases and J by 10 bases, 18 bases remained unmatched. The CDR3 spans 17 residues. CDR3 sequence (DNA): TGTGCCAGCAGCCCCGCCAGGGACGGGAGGGTACAGGAGGAGCTGTTTTTT. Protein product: CASSPARDGRVQEELFF.

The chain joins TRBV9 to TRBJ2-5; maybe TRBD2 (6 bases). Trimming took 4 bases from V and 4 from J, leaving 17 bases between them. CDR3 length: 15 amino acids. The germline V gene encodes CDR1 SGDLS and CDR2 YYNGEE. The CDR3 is CASSRSAGYGETQYF. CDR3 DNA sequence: TGTGCCAGCAGCCGGTCGGCGGGGTATGGAGAGACCCAGTACTTC.

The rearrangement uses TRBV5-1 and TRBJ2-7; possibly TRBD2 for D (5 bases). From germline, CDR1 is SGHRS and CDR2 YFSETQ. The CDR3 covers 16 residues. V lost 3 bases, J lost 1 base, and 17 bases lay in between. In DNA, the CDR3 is TGCGCCAGCAGCTCCGTGGTAGCGTCAAATTCCTACGAGCAGTACTTC. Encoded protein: CASSSVVASNSYEQYF.

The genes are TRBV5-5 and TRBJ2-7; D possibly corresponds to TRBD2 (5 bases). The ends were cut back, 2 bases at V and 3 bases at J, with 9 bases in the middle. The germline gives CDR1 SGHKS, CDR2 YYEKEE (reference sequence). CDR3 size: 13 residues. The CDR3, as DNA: TGTGCCAGCAGCTTTTCGGGGTTCTACGAGCAGTACTTC. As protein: CASSFSGFYEQYF.

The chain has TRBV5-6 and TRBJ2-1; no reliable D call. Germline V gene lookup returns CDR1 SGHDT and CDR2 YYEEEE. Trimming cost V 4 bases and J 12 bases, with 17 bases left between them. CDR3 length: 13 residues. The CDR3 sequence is CASSATVGGPQFF. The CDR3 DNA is TGTGCCAGCAGCGCAACTGTTGGCGGTCCGCAGTTCTTC.

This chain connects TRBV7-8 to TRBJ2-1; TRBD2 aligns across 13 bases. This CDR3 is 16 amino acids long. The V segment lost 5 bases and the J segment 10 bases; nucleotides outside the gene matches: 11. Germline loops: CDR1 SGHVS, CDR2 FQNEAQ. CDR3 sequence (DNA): TGTGCCAGCAGCCCGGAGGGACTAGCGGGAAGGGAGGAGCAGTTCTTC. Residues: CASSPEGLAGREEQFF. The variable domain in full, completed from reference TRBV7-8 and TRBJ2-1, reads GAGVSQSPRYKVAKRGQDVALRCDPISGHVSLFWYQQALGQGPEFLTYFQNEAQLDKSGLPSDRFFAERPEGSVSTLKIQRTQQEDSAVYLCASSPEGLAGREEQFFGPGTRLTVL.

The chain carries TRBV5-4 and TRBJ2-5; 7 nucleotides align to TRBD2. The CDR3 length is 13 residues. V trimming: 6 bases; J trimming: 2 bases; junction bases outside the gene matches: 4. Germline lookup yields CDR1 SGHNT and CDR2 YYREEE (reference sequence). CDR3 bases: TGTGCCAGCACCTGGGGGGGGCAAGAGACCCAGTACTTC. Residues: CASTWGGQETQYF.